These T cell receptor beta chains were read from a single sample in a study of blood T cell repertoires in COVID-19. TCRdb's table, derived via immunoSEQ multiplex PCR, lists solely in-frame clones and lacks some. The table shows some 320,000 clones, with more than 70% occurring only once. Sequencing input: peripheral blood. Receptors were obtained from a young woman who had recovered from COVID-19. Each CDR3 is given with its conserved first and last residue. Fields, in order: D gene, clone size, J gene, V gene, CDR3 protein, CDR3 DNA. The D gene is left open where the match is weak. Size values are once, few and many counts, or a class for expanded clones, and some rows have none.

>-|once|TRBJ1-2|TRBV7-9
CASSLDVRSNYGYTF
TGTGCCAGCAGCTTAGACGTCAGATCTAACTATGGCTACACCTTC
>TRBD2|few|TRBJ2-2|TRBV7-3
CASSLPAGEGTGELFF
TGTGCCAGCTCACTCCCGGCGGGGGAAGGGACCGGGGAGCTGTTTTTT
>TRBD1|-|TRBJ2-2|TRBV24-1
CATSDYYTGDTGELFF
TGTGCCACCAGTGATTATTATACAGGGGACACCGGGGAGCTGTTTTTT
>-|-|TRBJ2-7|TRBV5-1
CASSSLLGGGYEQYF
TGCGCCAGCAGCTCCCTCCTGGGTGGGGGGTACGAGCAGTACTTC
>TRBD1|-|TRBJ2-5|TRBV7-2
CASSRGQLYQETQYF
TGTGCCAGCAGCCGGGGACAGCTGTACCAAGAGACCCAGTACTTC
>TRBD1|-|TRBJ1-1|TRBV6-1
CASSATQGALFPNTEAFF
TGTGCCAGCAGTGCGACTCAGGGGGCCCTATTCCCGAACACTGAAGCTTTCTTT
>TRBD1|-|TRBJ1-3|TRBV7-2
CASSPQGTGRNTIYF
TGTGCCAGCAGCCCGCAGGGGACAGGGAGAAACACCATATATTTT
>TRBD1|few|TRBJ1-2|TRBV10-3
CAIPGQTNYGYTF
TGTGCCATTCCGGGACAGACTAACTATGGCTACACCTTC
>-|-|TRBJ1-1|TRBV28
CASSLLGAVEAFF
TGTGCCAGCAGTTTACTGGGAGCGGTTGAAGCTTTCTTT
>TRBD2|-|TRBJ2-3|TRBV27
CASSLGLVKDTQYF
TGTGCCAGCAGTTTGGGACTAGTTAAAGATACGCAGTATTTT
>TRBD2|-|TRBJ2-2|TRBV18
CASSPPGTSGGFGELFF
TGTGCCAGCTCACCGCCTGGGACTAGCGGGGGCTTCGGGGAGCTGTTTTTT
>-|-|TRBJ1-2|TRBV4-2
CASSQGTDKYTF
TGTGCCAGCAGCCAAGGGACGGACAAGTACACCTTC
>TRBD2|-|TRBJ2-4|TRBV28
CASRLAGKNIQYF
TGTGCCAGCAGACTAGCGGGCAAAAACATTCAGTACTTC
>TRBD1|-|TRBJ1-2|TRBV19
CASSTFGTDYGYTF
TGTGCCAGTAGTACTTTCGGGACAGATTATGGCTACACCTTC
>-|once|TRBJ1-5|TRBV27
CASSYGAQHF
TGTGCCAGCAGTTACGGGGCCCAGCATTTT
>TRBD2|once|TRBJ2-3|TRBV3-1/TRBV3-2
CASGRSGGAYDTQYF
TGTGCCAGCGGGAGAAGCGGGGGGGCTTACGATACGCAGTATTTT
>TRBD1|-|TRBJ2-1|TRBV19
CASMEGQGNNEQFF
TGTGCCAGTATGGAGGGACAGGGAAACAATGAGCAGTTCTTC
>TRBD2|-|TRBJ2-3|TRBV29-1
CSVDSGAGGDTQYF
TGCAGCGTTGATTCTGGTGCGGGGGGAGATACGCAGTATTTT
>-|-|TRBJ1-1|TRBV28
CASTTRRYFAFF
TGTGCCAGCACCACGCGCCGGTATTTCGCTTTCTTT
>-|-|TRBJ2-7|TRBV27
CASSIFGAGTYEQYF
TGTGCCAGCAGTATCTTTGGGGCAGGAACCTACGAGCAGTACTTC
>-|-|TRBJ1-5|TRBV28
CASSLLGPQHF
TGTGCCAGCAGCTTGCTAGGGCCCCAGCATTTT
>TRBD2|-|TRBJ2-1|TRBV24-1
CATSGYERGGNEQFF
TGTGCCACCAGTGGGTATGAGCGGGGGGGCAATGAGCAGTTCTTC
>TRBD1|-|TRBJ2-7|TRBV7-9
CASSSGTGVHEQYF
TGTGCCAGCAGTTCCGGGACAGGGGTCCACGAGCAGTACTTC
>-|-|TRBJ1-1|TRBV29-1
CSVQGPRGKAFF
TGCAGCGTCCAGGGGCCGCGAGGGAAAGCTTTCTTT
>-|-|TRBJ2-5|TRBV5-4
CASSLESRQETQYF
TGTGCCAGCAGCTTGGAGAGTCGCCAAGAGACCCAGTACTTC
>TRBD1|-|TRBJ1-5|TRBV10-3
CATQETTTGDQPQHF
TGTGCCACGCAAGAAACTACGACAGGGGATCAGCCCCAGCATTTT
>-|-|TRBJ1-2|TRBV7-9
CAVGGDEYGYTF
TGTGCCGTGGGCGGGGACGAGTATGGCTACACCTTC
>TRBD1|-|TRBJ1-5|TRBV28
CASRSTGLDRENQPQHF
TGTGCCAGCAGGTCGACAGGTCTGGACAGGGAGAATCAGCCCCAGCATTTT
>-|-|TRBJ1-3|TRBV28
CASRPQGLGGNTIYF
TGTGCCAGCAGACCCCAGGGGTTGGGTGGAAACACCATATATTTT
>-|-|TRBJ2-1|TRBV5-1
CASSLLGEPSLNEQFF
TGCGCCAGCAGCTTACTCGGGGAGCCGTCTTTAAATGAGCAGTTCTTC
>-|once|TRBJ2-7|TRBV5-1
CASSSSQGTYEQYF
TGCGCCAGCAGCTCCTCACAGGGAACTTACGAGCAGTACTTC
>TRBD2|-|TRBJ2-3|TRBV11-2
CASSRSSGGLTDTQYF
TGTGCCAGCAGCAGATCTAGCGGGGGGCTAACAGATACGCAGTATTTT
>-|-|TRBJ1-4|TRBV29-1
CSVGGGTNEKLFF
TGCAGCGTTGGAGGGGGAACTAATGAAAAACTGTTTTTT
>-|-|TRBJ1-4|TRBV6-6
CASSPLNEKLFF
TGTGCCAGCAGCCCCCTAAATGAAAAACTGTTTTTT
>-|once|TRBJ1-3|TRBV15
CATSRDSGGVSGNTIYF
TGTGCCACCAGCAGAGATTCTGGGGGGGTTAGTGGAAACACCATATATTTT
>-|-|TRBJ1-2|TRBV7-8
CASNSIQGYGYTF
TGTGCCAGCAACTCTATCCAGGGCTATGGCTACACCTTC
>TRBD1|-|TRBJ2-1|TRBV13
CASSSPGQGSYNEQFF
TGTGCCAGCAGCTCGCCGGGACAGGGTTCCTACAATGAGCAGTTCTTC
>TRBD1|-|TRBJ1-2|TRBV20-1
CSARGQYGYTF
TGCAGTGCCAGGGGACAGTATGGCTACACCTTC
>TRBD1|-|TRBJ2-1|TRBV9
CASSEGQGAYNEQFF
TGTGCCAGCAGCGAGGGACAGGGGGCCTACAATGAGCAGTTCTTC
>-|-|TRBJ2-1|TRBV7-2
CASSLALGGAYNEQFF
TGTGCCAGCAGCTTAGCGCTTGGCGGGGCCTACAATGAGCAGTTCTTC
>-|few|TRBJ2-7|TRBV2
CASSETEGRSEQYF
TGTGCCAGCAGTGAAACGGAGGGGCGCTCCGAGCAGTACTTC
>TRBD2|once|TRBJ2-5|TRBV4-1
CASSQDRASGGVGQETQYF
TGCGCCAGCAGCCAAGATAGAGCTAGCGGGGGGGTGGGTCAAGAGACCCAGTACTTC
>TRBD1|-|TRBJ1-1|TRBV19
CASSSSTGPIQAFF
TGTGCCAGTAGTTCCTCGACAGGGCCGATTCAGGCTTTCTTT
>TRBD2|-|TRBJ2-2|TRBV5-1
CASSRTSGYLTGELFF
TGCGCCAGCAGCAGGACTAGCGGGTACCTCACCGGGGAGCTGTTTTTT